Sequencing of this TCR beta chain was carried out in a study of blood T cell repertoires in COVID-19. Study-level information: The cDNA or gDNA used as material had been derived from T cells, B-cell-depleted T cells, or PBMCs.

Trimming shortened V by 3 bases and J by 3 bases, and 14 bases separated the two germline ends. Germline V gene lookup returns CDR1 MNHEY and CDR2 SMNVEV (reference sequence). This CDR3 comprises 16 residues. Original processing notes: Researchers report that nucleated cell counts were estimated from reference gene primer amplification. Produced via immunoSEQ multiplex PCR; TCRdb's table is partial and in-frame only. That table is the source of V, J and clone size, and D and trimming were worked out from the DNA. The sample carries over 20,000 clones, 80% to 95% recorded once. This clone was counted once.

The material sequenced was peripheral blood. This chain joins TRBV27 and TRBJ1-4, with D tentatively TRBD1 (6 bases). This TCR came from a man in his sixties or seventies with active COVID-19. CDR3 amino acids: CASSFNRDTSNEKLFF. The CDR3 coding sequence is TGTGCCAGCAGTTTCAACCGGGACACCTCTAATGAAAAACTGTTTTTT.